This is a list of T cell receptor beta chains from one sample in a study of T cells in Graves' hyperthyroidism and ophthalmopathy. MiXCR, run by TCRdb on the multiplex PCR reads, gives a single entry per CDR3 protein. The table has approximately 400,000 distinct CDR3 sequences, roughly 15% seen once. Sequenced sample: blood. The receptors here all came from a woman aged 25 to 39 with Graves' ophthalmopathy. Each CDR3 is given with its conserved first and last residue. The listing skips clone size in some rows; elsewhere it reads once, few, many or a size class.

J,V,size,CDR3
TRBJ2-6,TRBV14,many,CASSQGGGPPSNVLTF
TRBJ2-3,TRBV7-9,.,CASSSVGGKKLDTQYF
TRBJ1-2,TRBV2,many,CASSEAIYRDGLGYTF
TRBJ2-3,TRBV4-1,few,CASSVPGTDTQYF
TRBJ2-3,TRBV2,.,CASSLDSGVDTQYF
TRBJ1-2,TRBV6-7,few,CASSWTDLYGYTF
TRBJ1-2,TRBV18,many,CASSPGTGKDGYTF
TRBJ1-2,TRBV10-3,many,CAIRTGTDMNGYTF
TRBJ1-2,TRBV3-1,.,CASSQSQEGVGYTF
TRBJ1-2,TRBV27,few,CASSSNAGGAYGYTF
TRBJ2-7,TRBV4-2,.,CASSQTSSREQYF
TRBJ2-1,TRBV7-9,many,CASSNSGGGDEQFF
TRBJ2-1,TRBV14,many,CASSPIGEGYNEQFF
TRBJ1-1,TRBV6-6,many,CASSYSVIGDNEAFF
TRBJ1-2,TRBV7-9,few,CASRTPGTSGKENGYTF
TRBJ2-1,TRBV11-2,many,CASSLESSGAYEQFF
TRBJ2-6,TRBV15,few,CATSRDRGFGANVLTF
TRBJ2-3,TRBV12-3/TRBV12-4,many,CASSRGDTQYF
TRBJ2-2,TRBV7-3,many,CASSPLAGPAFTGELFF
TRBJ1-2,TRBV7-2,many,CASSLLQGGYGYTF
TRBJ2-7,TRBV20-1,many,CSARDVFQGELNEQYF
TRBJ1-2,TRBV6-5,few,CASSYSIGSGYTF
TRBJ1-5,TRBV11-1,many,CASSLSHRQPQHF
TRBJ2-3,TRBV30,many,CAWSQLAGGADTQYF
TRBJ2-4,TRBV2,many,CASSDSLRATNIQYF
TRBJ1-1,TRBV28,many,CASSFGRLNTEAFF
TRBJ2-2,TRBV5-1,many,CASRGNRGLTGELFF
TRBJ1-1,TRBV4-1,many,CASSQGTWRLRAFF
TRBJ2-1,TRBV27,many,CASSPPGQGYNEQFF
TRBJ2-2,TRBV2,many,CTSSIRTNTGELFF
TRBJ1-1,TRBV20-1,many,CSARRGATWTMNTEAFF
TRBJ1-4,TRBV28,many,CASSLQGLTTNEKLFF
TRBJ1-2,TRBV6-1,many,CASSESQNYGYTF
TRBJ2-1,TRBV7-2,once,CASSYQHLAGANEQFF
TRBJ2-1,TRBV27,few,CASSFASGGAAYNEQFF
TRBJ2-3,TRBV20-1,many,CSAMGGETSQYF
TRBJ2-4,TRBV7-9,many,CASSAPGFLAKNIQYF
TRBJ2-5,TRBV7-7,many,CASSRLARETQYF
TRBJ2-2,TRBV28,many,CASSLRSNTGELFF
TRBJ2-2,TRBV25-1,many,CASPGDPPDRGKLQNTGELFF
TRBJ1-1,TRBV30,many,CAWRSVVNTEAFF
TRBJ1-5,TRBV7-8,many,CASSLARTALGQPQHF
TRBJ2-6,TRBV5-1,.,CATSRGAGANVLTF
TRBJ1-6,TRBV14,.,CASSQEIRVGVLDNSPLHF
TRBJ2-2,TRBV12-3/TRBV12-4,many,CASSLLGRGTGELFF
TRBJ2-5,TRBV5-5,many,CASSLAPGLAQETQYF
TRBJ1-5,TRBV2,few,CARGGNSNQPQHF